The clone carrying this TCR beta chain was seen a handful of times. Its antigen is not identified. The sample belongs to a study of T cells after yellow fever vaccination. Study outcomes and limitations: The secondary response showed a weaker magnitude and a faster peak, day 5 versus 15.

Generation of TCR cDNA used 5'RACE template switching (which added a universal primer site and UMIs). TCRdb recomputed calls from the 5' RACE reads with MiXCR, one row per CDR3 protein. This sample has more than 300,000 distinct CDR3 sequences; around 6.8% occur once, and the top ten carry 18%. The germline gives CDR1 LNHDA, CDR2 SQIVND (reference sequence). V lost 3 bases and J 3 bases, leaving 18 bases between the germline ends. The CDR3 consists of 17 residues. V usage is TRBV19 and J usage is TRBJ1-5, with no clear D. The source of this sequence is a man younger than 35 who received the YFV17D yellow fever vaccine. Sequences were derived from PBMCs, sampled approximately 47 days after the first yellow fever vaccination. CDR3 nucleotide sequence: TGTGCCAGTAGTATCAGAAACGTCGGGGTGATCAATCAGCCCCAGCATTTT. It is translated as CASSIRNVGVINQPQHF.